This TCR beta chain was documented in a study of CD4 T cells in relation to SARS-CoV-2 and coronaviruses (dated by TCRdb to the early 2020s). With regard to the full study: Using patient-derived lymphoblastoid cell lines, the shared crossreactive spike epitopes were mapped to their HLA restriction. At the level of individual TCR clonotypes, the study evaluated whether memory CD4+ T cells crossreact between the spike proteins of SARS-CoV-2 and those of common cold coronaviruses. Samples from three pre-COVID donors and the naive versus memory experiments were sequenced with the Adaptive Biotechnologies TCR-sequencing kit; other data were Illumina-based. Expansion assays from other donors in the study were sequenced with a different, Illumina-based TCR-beta assay.

The research as a whole found: Significantly weaker SARS-CoV-2-driven expansion was shown by crossreactive clones than by monoreactive clones, consistent with antigenic imprinting. Pre-pandemic and post-infection samples were not both contributed by any donor, so tracing of the source of pre-existing responses was limited. Small numbers of patients and of tested TCRs were a limitation of the study. Because the crossreactivity analysis focused on spike protein, crossreactivity against other viral proteins was not assessed. In about 71% of donors, memory CD4+ clonotypes turned up that crossrecognized SARS-CoV-2 and at least one common cold coronavirus spike. Sequencing of naive versus memory cells indicated that the assay detects memory recall responses, not primary responses primed during culture.

As regards this clone: What this receptor recognizes is not known. Per-base quality was not reported, and no clone a single base away is much larger than it.

Deep-resolution immunoSEQ TCR-beta sequencing was performed on DNA from uncultured naive and memory CD4+ T cells. The authors' analysis ran thus. During preprocessing, nonproductive sequences were removed, as were CDR3s that did not start with C, did not end with F or W, or were shorter than 7 amino acids. Cultured and uncultured naive and memory CD4+ repertoires were searched for previously identified spike- and CEF-reactive CDR3s. CDR3 homology was quantified as pairwise Levenshtein distance, calculated with the stringdist R package after three terminal residues were trimmed from each end. Drawn from immuneACCESS, this table holds only the in-frame rearrangements with V and J called that TCRdb kept. Clones are partly lost; checked studies trace under half to an unresolved V gene and leave the rest unexplained. V, J and clone size were drawn from that table, and D and trimming were deduced from the DNA. The sample profile shows about 64,000 clones; approximately 94% of them were found once. The ten largest clones take up 0.11% to 0.15% of the sample.

CD4+ T cells from unexposed donors were collected before the COVID-19 pandemic (2011-2018). Naive and memory CD4+ T cells were separated from cryopreserved PBMCs through CD4 enrichment, which was followed by EasySep naive CD4+ T cell enrichment. The leukapheresis product used for the unexposed donors was purchased from a commercial source. Ficoll-Paque PLUS gradient centrifugation was used to isolate PBMCs from leukapheresis product or whole blood. PBMCs were either used fresh in the expansion assay or cryopreserved at -140 degrees C. The QIAamp Micro DNA Kit was used to extract genomic DNA from the CD4+ T cells. From the germline V gene, CDR1 is LGHNA and CDR2 is YNFKEQ. CDR3 length: 15 amino acids, cysteine to phenylalanine. Only the CDR3 portion is preserved as DNA: 45 bases, with reading frame beginning at the first base. V was cut back by 1 base and J by 6 bases, leaving a gap of 16 bases between them.

Sequenced input: naive CD4+ T cells from PBMCs. Taken with the paper, the label for cell subset or site translates to: naive CD4+ T cells isolated by negative enrichment. The V gene is TRBV4-2 and the J gene is TRBJ2-7, with the D gene call left open. The clonotype comes from a human donor in good health. The DNA is as follows: TGTGCCAGCAGCCAAGGGGAAGGTTTTAACTCCGAGCAGTACTTC. This yields the protein CASSQGEGFNSEQYF.